These T cell receptor beta chains were read from a single sample in a study of long-term antiretroviral therapy in people with HIV. Repertoires were generated with immunoSEQ multiplex PCR, while TCRdb's copy carries only in-frame clones and drops some. The data hold roughly 25,000 clones, with roughly 80% observed a single time. Source: unsorted PBMCs, taken 2.1 years after starting antiretroviral therapy. These receptors originate from a man aged 25 to 45 with HIV. Both conserved end residues are part of each CDR3. A D gene is named only where the DNA matches it firmly. Expanded clones are given a class, and other clones once, few, many or no size at all.

-	-	TRBV19	TRBJ2-7	TGTGCCAGTAGTACCTCCCCGCCCTACGAGCAGTACTTC	CASSTSPPYEQYF
-	-	TRBV5-1	TRBJ1-1	TGCGCCAGCAGCCCCGGAGAGGGGAGGATGAACACTGAAGCTTTCTTT	CASSPGEGRMNTEAFF
-	-	TRBV29-1	TRBJ2-2	TGCAGCGTTGAAGATGGTAGAGTAAGCACCGGGGAGCTGTTTTTT	CSVEDGRVSTGELFF
-	TRBD2	TRBV10-2	TRBJ2-7	TGCGCCAGCAGTGAGTTGGGACTAGCGGGGGGCGAGCAGTACTTC	CASSELGLAGGEQYF
-	-	TRBV6-5	TRBJ1-2	TGTGCCAGCAGTTACTCGGGGGGGCCGAGGGGCTACACCTTC	CASSYSGGPRGYTF
few	-	TRBV28	TRBJ1-5	TGTGCCAGCAGTCCCACAATAGGAGGTGGCAATCAGCCCCAGCATTTT	CASSPTIGGGNQPQHF
-	-	TRBV7-8	TRBJ1-5	TGTGCCAGCAGCTTAAGCGCAGGGAGAAATCAGCCCCAGCATTTT	CASSLSAGRNQPQHF
once	TRBD1	TRBV6-6	TRBJ1-1	TGTGCCAGCAGTTACTCGGACAGGATTAACACTGAAGCTTTCTTT	CASSYSDRINTEAFF
-	-	TRBV27	TRBJ1-5	TGTGCCAGCAGTTTCCCTCAGGAGCTTAGCAATCAGCCCCAGCATTTT	CASSFPQELSNQPQHF
-	-	TRBV6-1	TRBJ2-7	TGTGCCAGCAACACCCCACAGTTAAGCTACGAGCAGTACTTC	CASNTPQLSYEQYF
-	-	TRBV5-1	TRBJ1-3	TGCGCCAGCAGCTTGCGGGGCTCTGACTCTGGAAACACCATATATTTT	CASSLRGSDSGNTIYF
large	-	TRBV6-1	TRBJ2-2	TGTGCCAGCAGTTGGTTTGGGGCGGGCACCGGGGAGCTGTTTTTT	CASSWFGAGTGELFF
-	TRBD2	TRBV5-4	TRBJ2-3	TGTGCCAGCAGCTTGCCCGGGACTAGCGGGAGAACAGATACGCAGTATTTT	CASSLPGTSGRTDTQYF
-	TRBD1	TRBV5-1	TRBJ2-5	TGCGCCAGCAGCCGGAACAGGGGACCACAAGAGACCCAGTACTTC	CASSRNRGPQETQYF
-	TRBD2	TRBV6-7	TRBJ2-1	TGTGCCAGCAGCCAGGGACTAGCGGGGGCGATCTCCTACAATGAGCAGTTCTTC	CASSQGLAGAISYNEQFF